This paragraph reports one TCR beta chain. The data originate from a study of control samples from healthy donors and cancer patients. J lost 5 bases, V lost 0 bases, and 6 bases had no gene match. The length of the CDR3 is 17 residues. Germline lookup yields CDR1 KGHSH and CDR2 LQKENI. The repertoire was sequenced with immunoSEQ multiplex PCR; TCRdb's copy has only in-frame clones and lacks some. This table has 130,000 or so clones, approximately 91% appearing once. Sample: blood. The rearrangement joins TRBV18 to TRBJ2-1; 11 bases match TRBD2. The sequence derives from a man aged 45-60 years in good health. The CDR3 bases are TGTGCCAGCTCACCACCTTTCCTAGCGGGGGGACACAATGAGCAGTTCTTC. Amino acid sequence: CASSPPFLAGGHNEQFF.